These T cell receptor beta chains were read from a single sample in a study of blood T cell repertoires in COVID-19. Using immunoSEQ multiplex PCR, the repertoire was profiled, and TCRdb retains in-frame clones only, with some absent. The top ten clones hold roughly 18% of a sample with around 140,000 clones, around 89% of them seen once. The sequenced material came from peripheral blood. These TCRs come from a man in his forties or fifties with active or convalescent COVID-19. Each CDR3 is given with its conserved first and last residue. A D gene is named only where the DNA matches it firmly. Clone size is given for some rows only: seen once, a few or many times, or a class if the clone is expanded.

TRBV6-5	few	15	TRBJ2-5	TRBD2	TGTGCCAGCAGTTACGACGGGAGGTACCAAGAGACCCAGTACTTC	CASSYDGRYQETQYF
TRBV5-1	-	17	TRBJ2-2	TRBD1	TGCGCCAGCAGCTCCGAACTGCAGGGGGCAGGCACCGGGGAGCTGTTTTTT	CASSSELQGAGTGELFF
TRBV19	-	12	TRBJ1-1	TRBD1	TGTGCCAGTAGTAGACAGGGCGCTGAAGCTTTCTTT	CASSRQGAEAFF
TRBV3-1/TRBV3-2	-	14	TRBJ1-1	-	TGTGCCAGCAGCCATGACTACAGGGTCGGGGAAGCTTTCTTT	CASSHDYRVGEAFF
TRBV5-1	-	16	TRBJ1-6	-	TGCGCCAGCAGCTACCTCGGAGGGGCCGATAATTCACCCCTCCACTTT	CASSYLGGADNSPLHF
TRBV12-3/TRBV12-4	-	13	TRBJ2-3	-	TGTGCCAGCGGAACAGGGAGAACAGATACGCAGTATTTT	CASGTGRTDTQYF
TRBV6-6	-	16	TRBJ1-2	-	TGTGCCAGCAGTAACCTATCCAGGGGATCCAACTATGGCTACACCTTC	CASSNLSRGSNYGYTF
TRBV21-1	-	11	TRBJ1-1	-	TGTGCCAGCAAATACGGAGATGAAGCTTTCTTT	CASKYGDEAFF
TRBV24-1	-	17	TRBJ2-1	-	TGTGCCACCAGTGATTTGATCCCGCCAGGGTTCCGCAACGAGCAGTTCTTC	CATSDLIPPGFRNEQFF
TRBV3-1/TRBV3-2	-	18	TRBJ1-4	-	TGTGCCAGCAGCCCCCGCGCCTACGGTAAGGCCAGGGGTGAAAAACTGTTTTTT	CASSPRAYGKARGEKLFF
TRBV7-8	-	13	TRBJ2-5	-	TGTGCCAGCAGCTCCGCCAGGGTTGAGACCCAGTACTTC	CASSSARVETQYF
TRBV24-1	-	12	TRBJ2-7	-	TGTGCCACCAGTCGAGGGGCGGGGGAGCAGTACTTC	CATSRGAGEQYF
TRBV6-2/TRBV6-3	-	13	TRBJ2-5	TRBD1	TGTGCCAGCAGTCAGAGGGGGCTTGAGACCCAGTACTTC	CASSQRGLETQYF
TRBV15	-	17	TRBJ1-1	TRBD1	TGTGCCACCAGCACACCGGGACAGGAGCGGGCGAACACTGAAGCTTTCTTT	CATSTPGQERANTEAFF
TRBV6-2/TRBV6-3	-	15	TRBJ2-5	TRBD2	TGTGCCAGCAGTAAACTAGCGGGGGGCCAAGAGACCCAGTACTTC	CASSKLAGGQETQYF
TRBV10-3	-	14	TRBJ1-1	-	TGTGCCACCAATCATGGGGGGTCGGGCACTGAAGCTTTCTTT	CATNHGGSGTEAFF
TRBV19	once	15	TRBJ2-1	TRBD2	TGTGCCAGTAGTATAGATAGGGAGGGCGGCAATGAGCAGTTCTTC	CASSIDREGGNEQFF
TRBV30	-	15	TRBJ1-5	TRBD1	TGTGCCTGGAGTGTATCGGCAGGGGGCCCATCGCCCCAGCATTTT	CAWSVSAGGPSPQHF
TRBV2	once	14	TRBJ2-5	-	TGTGCCAGCAGTGGAGGGGGAGCACAAGAGACCCAGTACTTC	CASSGGGAQETQYF
TRBV18	-	15	TRBJ2-1	TRBD1	TGTGCCAGCTCGCAACTACAGGGGCCAACAAATGAGCAGTTCTTC	CASSQLQGPTNEQFF
TRBV6-1	-	14	TRBJ2-5	-	TGTGCCAGCAGTGAGAGCAGGGTCCAAGAGACCCAGTACTTC	CASSESRVQETQYF
TRBV24-1	-	13	TRBJ2-3	-	TGTGCCACCAGTGAAACTAGCACCTATACGCAGTATTTT	CATSETSTYTQYF
TRBV7-9	-	15	TRBJ2-5	TRBD1	TGTGCCAGCAGCCCAAGGACAGGGGGCCTAGAGACCCAGTACTTC	CASSPRTGGLETQYF
TRBV5-1	once	18	TRBJ2-6	-	TGCGCCAGCAGCTTGGGGCAGGGGACCTCCTCTGGGGCCAACGTCCTGACTTTC	CASSLGQGTSSGANVLTF
TRBV21-1	-	21	TRBJ2-5	-	TGTGCCAGCAGCAACCTTCCCCCAAAACCCGGGACTAGCGGAAGACAAGAGACCCAGTACTTC	CASSNLPPKPGTSGRQETQYF
TRBV29-1	-	15	TRBJ2-7	TRBD1	TGCAGCGTCGCAAAACCCTGGGGCAGGGGGCACGAGCAGTACTTC	CSVAKPWGRGHEQYF
TRBV3-1/TRBV3-2	-	17	TRBJ2-7	-	TGTGCCAGCAGCCAAAAAGGGGGCGGGACAAGCTCCTACGAGCAGTACTTC	CASSQKGGGTSSYEQYF
TRBV19	-	15	TRBJ2-5	-	TGTGCCAGTAGTCCCCAGATTTCGACGGGGGAGACCCAGTACTTC	CASSPQISTGETQYF
TRBV24-1	-	14	TRBJ1-4	-	TGTGCCACCAGTAGACCGGGAAATAATGAAAAACTGTTTTTT	CATSRPGNNEKLFF
TRBV10-3	-	15	TRBJ2-1	TRBD2	TGTGCCATCATGATGGGAGCGGGAGGGAGCAATGAGCAGTTCTTC	CAIMMGAGGSNEQFF
TRBV5-4	-	17	TRBJ2-3	-	TGTGCCAGCAGCTTGGGACCGGGACTCCCCAGCACAGATACGCAGTATTTT	CASSLGPGLPSTDTQYF